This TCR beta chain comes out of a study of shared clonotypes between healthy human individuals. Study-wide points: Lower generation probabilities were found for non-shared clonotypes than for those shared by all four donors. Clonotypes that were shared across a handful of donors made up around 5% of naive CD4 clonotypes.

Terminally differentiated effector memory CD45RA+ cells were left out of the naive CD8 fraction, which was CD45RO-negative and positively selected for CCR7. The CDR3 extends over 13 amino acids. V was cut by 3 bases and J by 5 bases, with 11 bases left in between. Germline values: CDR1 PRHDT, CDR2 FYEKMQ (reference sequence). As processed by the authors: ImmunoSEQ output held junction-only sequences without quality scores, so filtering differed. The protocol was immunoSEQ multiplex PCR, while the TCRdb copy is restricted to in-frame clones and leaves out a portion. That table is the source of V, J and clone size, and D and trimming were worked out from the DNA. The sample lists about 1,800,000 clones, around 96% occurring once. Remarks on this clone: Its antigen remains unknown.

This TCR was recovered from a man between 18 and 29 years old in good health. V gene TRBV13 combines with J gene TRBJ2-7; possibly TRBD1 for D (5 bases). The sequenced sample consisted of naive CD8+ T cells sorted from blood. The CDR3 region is CASSLAGSDEQYF. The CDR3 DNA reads TGTGCCAGCAGCTTGGCAGGGTCGGACGAGCAGTACTTC. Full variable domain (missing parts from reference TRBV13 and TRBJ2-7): AAGVIQSPRHLIKEKRETATLKCYPIPRHDTVYWYQQGPGQDPQFLISFYEKMQSDKGSIPDRFSAQQFSDYHSELNMSSLELGDSALYFCASSLAGSDEQYFGPGTRLTVT.